This is a list of T cell receptor beta chains from one sample in a study of T-cell memory formation after mild COVID-19. Via MiXCR, TCRdb re-called the 5' RACE reads, giving one row per CDR3 protein. The sample consists of roughly 150,000 distinct CDR3 sequences, approximately 26% of them appearing once. Sequencing was performed on PBMCs or a T cell subset sorted from them (not recorded which). The receptors shown here come from an adult woman who had mild COVID-19 (a few samples of this study predate the infection). Cell type and time point are not known. Each CDR3 is given with its conserved first and last residue. Each record gives: J gene, clone size, D gene, V gene, CDR3 DNA, CDR3 protein. The D gene is left open where the match is weak. Clone size is given for some rows only: seen once, a few or many times, or a class if the clone is expanded.

TRBJ1-5 | NA | NA | TRBV7-9 | TGTGCCAGCAGCTTAGGGGGGTGGGGTCAGCCCCAGCATTTT | CASSLGGWGQPQHF
TRBJ2-7 | NA | NA | TRBV6-1 | TGTGCCAGCAGTGAAGCCCCCGTTGGTCCGGGACGGAGTTACGAGCAGTACTTC | CASSEAPVGPGRSYEQYF
TRBJ2-7 | NA | TRBD1 | TRBV5-1 | TGCGCCAGCAGCCCGTGGACAGGTTCCTACGAGCAGTACTTC | CASSPWTGSYEQYF
TRBJ1-1 | NA | TRBD1 | TRBV20-1 | TGCAGTGCCAGAAGGATCACAGGGGGCATTGAAGCTTTCTTT | CSARRITGGIEAFF
TRBJ2-5 | NA | TRBD1 | TRBV12-3/TRBV12-4 | TGTGCCAGCAGTCCACAGGGGCGAGAGACCCAGTACTTC | CASSPQGRETQYF
TRBJ2-2 | NA | NA | TRBV7-8 | TGTGCCAGCACCCCCTACGGAGACAAAGGTGAGCTGTTTTTT | CASTPYGDKGELFF
TRBJ1-2 | few | NA | TRBV13 | TGTGCCAGCAGCTACCAACGACGGGAAGGAGGGGACCTGTGCTGCACCTTC | CASSYQRREGGDLCCTF
TRBJ2-7 | NA | TRBD1 | TRBV9 | TGTGCCAGCAGCACGGGACAGGGCTACGAGCAGTACTTC | CASSTGQGYEQYF
TRBJ2-1 | many | TRBD2 | TRBV7-2 | TGTGCCAGCAGCTTAGAAAGCGGGAACTCCTACAATGAGCAGTTCTTC | CASSLESGNSYNEQFF
TRBJ2-7 | many | NA | TRBV20-1 | TGCAGTGCTAGAGGGGGTGGGGTCTCTCCCTCCTACGAGCAGTACTTC | CSARGGGVSPSYEQYF
TRBJ2-3 | few | NA | TRBV20-1 | TGCAGTGCTAGAGATATTCGGGGGAGCACAGATACGCAGTATTTT | CSARDIRGSTDTQYF
TRBJ1-5 | NA | TRBD1 | TRBV6-5 | TGTGCCAGCAGTCTACAGGGGGGCAATCAGCCCCAGCATTTT | CASSLQGGNQPQHF
TRBJ1-4 | NA | NA | TRBV4-2 | TGTGCCAGCAGCCAAGAAGAAGGGCTTAATGAAAAACTGTTTTTT | CASSQEEGLNEKLFF
TRBJ2-3 | few | NA | TRBV7-6 | TGTGCCAGCAGCTTAGTGGTGGTTACACCCGGCACAGATACGCAGTATTTT | CASSLVVVTPGTDTQYF
TRBJ2-1 | NA | TRBD2 | TRBV11-3 | TGTGCCAGCAGGGGACGAGGGGAGGGGAGGCAGTTCTTC | CASRGRGEGRQFF
TRBJ2-1 | NA | NA | TRBV20-1 | TGCAGTGCTAGAGTGCGGGCCCCCGTAACATTCAATGAGCAGTTCTTC | CSARVRAPVTFNEQFF
TRBJ2-7 | NA | TRBD1 | TRBV13 | TGTGCCAGCAGCGAAAGGACAGGGGGCGTCTCCTACGAGCAGTACTTC | CASSERTGGVSYEQYF
TRBJ2-7 | NA | NA | TRBV20-1 | TGCAGTGCTAGAGATCAGAATACGGGCGTGTGGGAGCAGTACTTC | CSARDQNTGVWEQYF
TRBJ2-1 | many | NA | TRBV4-3 | TGCGCCAGCAGCCTAAGCTCCTACAATGAGCAGTTCTTC | CASSLSSYNEQFF
TRBJ1-1 | NA | TRBD1 | TRBV5-1 | TGCGCCAGCAGCCCGGACAGGGTAGGAGTCGACACTGAAGCTTTCTTT | CASSPDRVGVDTEAFF
TRBJ1-2 | NA | NA | TRBV5-1 | TGCGCCAGCAGCTTGGCCATCTCTGACTCCTATGGCTACACCTTC | CASSLAISDSYGYTF
TRBJ2-6 | NA | NA | TRBV9 | TGTGCCAGCAGCGAAGAGTTCTCTGGGGCCAACGTCCTGACTTTC | CASSEEFSGANVLTF
TRBJ1-2 | NA | TRBD1 | TRBV5-1 | TGCGCCAGCAGCCAAGGGACAGGGGATGGCTACACCTTC | CASSQGTGDGYTF